A single sample is the source of the 16 T cell receptor beta chains below, sequenced in a study of blood T cell repertoires in COVID-19. TCRdb keeps only in-frame clones here, not all; method: immunoSEQ multiplex PCR. The sample holds fewer than 200,000 clones, 85% seen once. Sequenced material: peripheral blood. The receptors shown here come from a human donor with acute or convalescent COVID-19. The donor label of this sample is uncertain.

This chain links TRBV12-5 with TRBJ1-5; 8 positions match TRBD1. The CDR3 is 13 amino acids. After removal of 9 bases from V and 1 base from J, the junction contained 2 bases not matched to a gene. Per germline, CDR1 LGHNT and CDR2 FRNRAP. The CDR3 coding sequence is TGTGCTAGAGGGGACAGGAGCAATCAGCCCCAGCATTTT. This translates into CARGDRSNQPQHF.

The gene calls are TRBV19 and TRBJ2-1; 9 nucleotides match TRBD1. Germline values: CDR1 LNHDA, CDR2 SQIVND (reference sequence). V shed 6 bases and J 2 bases; nucleotides not matched to a gene: 8. The CDR3 is made up of 16 amino acids. The CDR3 DNA is TGTGCCAGTAGGGGGGGACAGGGAGTGCCCTACAATGAGCAGTTCTTC. Protein: CASRGGQGVPYNEQFF.

This clone has only one observation. In nucleotides, the CDR3 is TGTGCCAGCAGTTTTCCCCAGGGTACACAAGAGACCCAGTACTTC. Its protein is CASSFPQGTQETQYF. The chain has TRBV6-4 and TRBJ2-5; maybe TRBD1 (5 bases). CDR1 and CDR2 from the germline V gene are MRHNA and SNTAGT. V shed 5 bases and J shed 2 bases, with 15 bases lying between them. This CDR3 spans 15 amino acids.

This clone was observed a handful of times. This chain links TRBV6-5 with TRBJ1-3; 7 bases fit TRBD1. Germline CDR1 is MNHEY and CDR2 is SVGAGI. J lost 0 bases, V lost 4 bases, and 6 bases had no gene match. This CDR3 contains 16 residues. As DNA, the CDR3 is TGTGCCAGCAGTTCCCAAGGGGGCGTCTCTGGAAACACCATATATTTT. Translating gives CASSSQGGVSGNTIYF.

Comments on this clone: This specimen includes other DNA sequences encoding the same CDR3. The rearrangement joins TRBV5-6 to TRBJ1-3, with D perhaps matching TRBD1 (5 bases). The CDR3 has 16 amino acids. V lost 2 bases to trimming and J lost 1 base, with 13 bases between them. Germline CDR1 reads SGHDT; CDR2 reads YYEEEE. In DNA, the CDR3 is TGTGCCAGCAGCTTTGGTAGGGGCATATCTGGAAACACCATATATTTT. This sequence encodes CASSFGRGISGNTIYF.

This clone was counted only a few times. The V and J genes are TRBV6-1 and TRBJ1-2; weak D call: TRBD1 (6 bases). This CDR3 comprises 16 residues. The V gene lost 0 bases and the J gene lost 1 base, with 12 bases spanning the gap. From germline, CDR1 is MNHNS and CDR2 SASEGT. The CDR3 coding sequence is TGTGCCAGCAGTGAAGCTCCACAGGGTAGTAACTATGGCTACACCTTC. Translating it yields CASSEAPQGSNYGYTF.

This chain uses TRBV7-9 with TRBJ1-1, with a tentative D call TRBD1 (5 bases). V lost 8 bases, J lost 5 bases, and 15 bases lay in between. The germline CDR1 and CDR2 sequences are SEHNR and FQNEAQ (reference sequence). CDR3 size: 13 residues. The CDR3 DNA follows: TGTGCCAGCCGATCCTTCCAGGGAACTGAAGCTTTCTTT. Translating it yields CASRSFQGTEAFF.

V usage is TRBV18 and J usage is TRBJ2-2; TRBD2 agrees at 9 bases. The J segment lost 3 bases and the V segment lost 0 bases, leaving 2 bases of the junction unmatched. Germline CDR1 is KGHSH and CDR2 is LQKENI. The CDR3 is 16 amino acids. The CDR3 here is CASSPPLAGHTGELFF. The CDR3 DNA is TGTGCCAGCTCACCACCTCTAGCGGGGCACACCGGGGAGCTGTTTTTT.

The V gene is TRBV19, the J gene TRBJ1-6; D perhaps matches TRBD1 (6 bases). V dropped 0 bases and J dropped 10 bases, with 13 bases sitting between them. The germline CDR1 and CDR2 sequences are LNHDA and SQIVND (reference sequence). The CDR3 extends over 15 amino acids. Written as DNA, the CDR3 is TGTGCCAGTAGTATAGACCAGGGGACGAGGTCACCCCTCCACTTT. Translation gives CASSIDQGTRSPLHF.

The genes are TRBV6-5 and TRBJ2-7; 10 positions agree with TRBD1. The CDR3 has 15 residues. J lost 1 base, V lost 5 bases, and 5 bases had no gene match. Germline CDR1 is MNHEY and CDR2 is SVGAGI. CDR3 amino acids: CASSPRQGASYEQYF. Here the CDR3 DNA reads TGTGCCAGCAGTCCTAGACAGGGGGCGTCCTACGAGCAGTACTTC.

At least ten counts were recorded for this clone. The gene calls are TRBV2 and TRBJ1-5, with a possible D match to TRBD1 (5 bases). There are 13 residues in the CDR3. The germline V gene has CDR1 SNHLY and CDR2 FYNNEI. Trimming cost V 5 bases and J 8 bases, with 13 bases left between them. Here the CDR3 DNA reads TGTGCCAGCAGTAGGATGGGCAGGGAGCCCCAGCATTTT. Amino acid sequence: CASSRMGREPQHF. Using reference TRBV2 and TRBJ1-5 for the parts outside the CDR3, the full variable domain is EPEVTQTPSHQVTQMGQEVILRCVPISNHLYFYWYRQILGQKVEFLVSFYNNEISEKSEIFDDQFSVERPDGSNFTLKIRSTKLEDSAMYFCASSRMGREPQHFGDGTRLSIL.

The chain combines TRBV7-3 with TRBJ1-5; 8 nucleotides agree with TRBD1. After removal of 3 bases from V and 2 bases from J, the junction contained 3 bases not matched to a gene. CDR3 length: 15 residues. Germline CDR1 reads SGHTA; CDR2 reads FQGTGA. The CDR3 DNA follows: TGTGCCAGCAGCTTGGAGGGACAGGGCAATCAGCCCCAGCATTTT. It is translated as CASSLEGQGNQPQHF.

The chain is built from TRBV18 and TRBJ1-6; D perhaps matches TRBD1 (5 bases). Germline-derived CDR1 and CDR2 are KGHSH and LQKENI. V was clipped by 2 bases and J by 9 bases, with 14 bases between them. The CDR3 consists of 15 residues. The CDR3 DNA reads as TGTGCCAGCTCACCATCAGGTTTTGGGGCTTCACCCCTCCACTTT. It encodes CASSPSGFGASPLHF. Full variable domain (outside the CDR3, taken from reference TRBV18 and TRBJ1-6): NAGVMQNPRHLVRRRGQEARLRCSPMKGHSHVYWYRQLPEEGLKFMVYLQKENIIDESGMPKERFSAEFPKEGPSILRIQQVVRGDSAAYFCASSPSGFGASPLHFGNGTRLTVT.

The chain recombines TRBV21-1 with TRBJ2-3; the table names TRBD1, a call not compared with the DNA. TRBV21-1 is annotated as a pseudogene. The CDR3 extends over 16 amino acids. The CDR3 protein is CASSKLWDSGTDTQYF. The CDR3 DNA follows: TGTGCCAGCAGCAAACTTTGGGACAGCGGAACAGATACGCAGTATTTT.

The chain employs TRBV15 and TRBJ2-7; a weak D match, TRBD1 (5 bases). The CDR3 totals 16 residues. CDR1 is LNHNV and CDR2 is YYDKDF in the germline V gene (reference sequence). The ends were cut back, 5 bases at V and 0 bases at J, with 17 bases in the middle. This CDR3 reads CATSSIDRTSSYEQYF. The CDR3 nucleotides read TGTGCCACCAGCTCGATAGACCGGACATCCTCCTACGAGCAGTACTTC. Using reference TRBV15 and TRBJ2-7 for the parts outside the CDR3, the full variable domain is DAMVIQNPRYQVTQFGKPVTLSCSQTLNHNVMYWYQQKSSQAPKLLFHYYDKDFNNEADTPDNFQSRRPNTSFCFLDIRSPGLGDTAMYLCATSSIDRTSSYEQYFGPGTRLTVT.

This clone occurred a few times. The V and J genes are TRBV15 and TRBJ2-1; D uncertain. V shed 0 bases and J shed 8 bases, with 8 bases lying between them. Germline lookup yields CDR1 LNHNV and CDR2 YYDKDF (reference sequence). The CDR3 covers 13 residues. The DNA of the CDR3 is TGTGCCACCAGCAGAGATCCCCGGGATGAGCAGTTCTTC. It translates to CATSRDPRDEQFF. The variable domain in full, with the rest retrieved from reference TRBV15 and TRBJ2-1, is DAMVIQNPRYQVTQFGKPVTLSCSQTLNHNVMYWYQQKSSQAPKLLFHYYDKDFNNEADTPDNFQSRRPNTSFCFLDIRSPGLGDTAMYLCATSRDPRDEQFFGPGTRLTVL.